Listed below are T cell receptor beta chains from one sample, sequenced in a study of Ad26.COV2.S vaccination and SARS-CoV-2 variants. TCRdb keeps only in-frame clones here, not all; method: immunoSEQ multiplex PCR. This sample has under 500,000 clones, with 92% found just once. Sequenced material: peripheral blood, taken in a trial of Ad26.COV2.S vaccine versus placebo. These receptors all stem from a person aged 18-60 years who received the Ad26.COV2.S COVID-19 vaccine or a placebo. The CDR3 runs from the conserved cysteine through the conserved F or W. D genes are given only for firm matches.

J gene | D gene | CDR3 length | V gene | CDR3 DNA | CDR3 protein
TRBJ1-2 | TRBD1 | 16 | TRBV10-3 | TGTGCCATCAGTGCCACTTTAGGACAGGGGGCAAAAGGCTACACCTTC | CAISATLGQGAKGYTF
TRBJ2-2 | TRBD1 | 14 | TRBV7-2 | TGTGCCAGCAGTCCCGAGACAGGGATCGGGGAGCTGTTTTTT | CASSPETGIGELFF
TRBJ2-3 | - | 18 | TRBV3-1/TRBV3-2 | TGTGCCAGCAGCCAAAGGGTTTTGGGGCGGGGAAGCACAGATACGCAGTATTTT | CASSQRVLGRGSTDTQYF
TRBJ2-7 | - | 11 | TRBV11-2 | TGTGCCAGCAGCCTAACCTCCGAGCAGTACTTC | CASSLTSEQYF
TRBJ2-7 | TRBD2 | 18 | TRBV5-1 | TGCGCCAGCAGCCCCGGACTAGCGGGGACTCAGAGCTCCTACGAGCAGTACTTC | CASSPGLAGTQSSYEQYF
TRBJ1-1 | TRBD1 | 14 | TRBV6-5 | TGTGCCAGCAGAAAGACAGGGGCGAACACTGAAGCTTTCTTT | CASRKTGANTEAFF
TRBJ2-5 | TRBD1 | 16 | TRBV7-2 | TGTGCCAGCAGCTTAGATTGGACAGGGACCGAGCCGACCCAGTACTTC | CASSLDWTGTEPTQYF
TRBJ2-7 | - | 16 | TRBV18 | TGTGCCAGCTCACCACTTTCCCGCGGGGACAGCTACGAGCAGTACTTC | CASSPLSRGDSYEQYF
TRBJ2-3 | - | 19 | TRBV18 | TGTGCCAGCTCACCACCAGCTTTTTCCAGGACAGAAGGCACAGATACGCAGTATTTT | CASSPPAFSRTEGTDTQYF
TRBJ1-2 | TRBD1 | 12 | TRBV30 | TGTGCCTGGAGTGGAACAGGGGACGGCTACACCTTC | CAWSGTGDGYTF
TRBJ2-7 | - | 15 | TRBV5-6 | TGTGCCAGCAGCCCACGGGGGGCAAGGCACTACGAGCAGTACTTC | CASSPRGARHYEQYF
TRBJ1-3 | - | 15 | TRBV12-2 | TGTGCAAGTCGCTTCGACCAGGGTGCTAGAAACACCATATATTTT | CASRFDQGARNTIYF
TRBJ2-7 | - | 14 | TRBV28 | TGTGCCAGCAGTTTTCCCGCCTCCGCCTACGAGCAGTACTTC | CASSFPASAYEQYF
TRBJ2-7 | TRBD1 | 17 | TRBV18 | TGTGCCAGCTCACCCTCCCTGGGGCAGGGGGTATCCTACGAGCAGTACTTC | CASSPSLGQGVSYEQYF
TRBJ2-7 | TRBD2 | 13 | TRBV2 | TGTGCCAGCAGTATTGGGACTAATATGAAAGAATACTTC | CASSIGTNMKEYF
TRBJ2-7 | - | 13 | TRBV6-2/TRBV6-3 | TGTGCCAGCAGCCCCCCCGGATCCTACGAGCAGTACTTC | CASSPPGSYEQYF
TRBJ2-7 | - | 14 | TRBV4-3 | TGCGCCAGCAGCCAAACTACCGGGTCCTACGAGCAGTACTTC | CASSQTTGSYEQYF